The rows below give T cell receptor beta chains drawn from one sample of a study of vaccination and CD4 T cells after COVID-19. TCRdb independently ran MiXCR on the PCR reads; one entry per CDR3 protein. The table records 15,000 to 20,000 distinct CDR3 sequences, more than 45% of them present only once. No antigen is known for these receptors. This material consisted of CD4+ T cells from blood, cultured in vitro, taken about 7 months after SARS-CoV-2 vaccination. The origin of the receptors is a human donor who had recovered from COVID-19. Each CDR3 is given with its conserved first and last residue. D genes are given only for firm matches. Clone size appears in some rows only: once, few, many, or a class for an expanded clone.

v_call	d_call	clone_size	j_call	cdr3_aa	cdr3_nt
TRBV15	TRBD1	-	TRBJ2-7	CATSRSPGTELYEQYF	TGTGCCACCAGCAGAAGTCCCGGGACAGAGCTCTACGAGCAGTACTTC
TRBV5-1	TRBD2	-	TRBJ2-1	CASSSNPQGTSGQFF	TGCGCCAGCAGCTCGAACCCTCAGGGGACTAGCGGGCAGTTCTTC
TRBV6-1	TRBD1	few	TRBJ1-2	CASTIRGTGDYGYTF	TGTGCCAGCACCATTCGAGGGACAGGGGACTATGGCTACACCTTC
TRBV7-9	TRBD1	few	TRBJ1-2	CASSSQGQGHGYTF	TGTGCCAGCAGCTCACAGGGACAGGGGCATGGCTACACCTTC
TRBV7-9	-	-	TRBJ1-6	CASSLATSSYNSPLHF	TGTGCCAGCAGCTTAGCGACAAGCTCCTATAATTCACCCCTCCACTTT
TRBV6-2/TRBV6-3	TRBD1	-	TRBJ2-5	CASSLQGARETQYF	TGTGCCAGCAGCCTCCAGGGGGCGAGAGAGACCCAGTACTTC
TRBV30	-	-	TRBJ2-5	CAYAGGLQETQYF	TGTGCATATGCCGGGGGCCTTCAAGAGACCCAGTACTTC
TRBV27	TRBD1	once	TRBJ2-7	CASCPGTGVHEQYF	TGTGCCAGCTGTCCCGGGACAGGGGTCCACGAGCAGTACTTC
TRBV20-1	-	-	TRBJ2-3	CSAASPADTQYF	TGCAGTGCAGCCAGTCCCGCAGATACGCAGTATTTT
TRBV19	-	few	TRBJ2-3	CASSISFFSTDTQYF	TGTGCCAGTAGTATTAGCTTCTTCAGCACAGATACGCAGTATTTT
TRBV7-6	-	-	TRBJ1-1	CASSLDYGRGGNTEAFF	TGTGCCAGCAGCTTAGACTACGGAAGGGGTGGAAACACTGAAGCTTTCTTT
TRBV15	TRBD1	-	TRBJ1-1	CATSRDAGGRPEAFF	TGTGCCACCAGCAGAGATGCAGGGGGAAGGCCTGAAGCTTTCTTT
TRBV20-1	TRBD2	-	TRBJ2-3	CSARDPGLAGGTDTQYF	TGCAGTGCTAGAGACCCCGGACTAGCGGGGGGCACAGATACGCAGTATTTT
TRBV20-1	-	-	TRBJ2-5	CSARAPQGGETQYF	TGCAGTGCTAGAGCCCCACAGGGTGGGGAGACCCAGTACTTC
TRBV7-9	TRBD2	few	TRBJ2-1	CASSPTPGTSEDNEQFF	TGTGCCAGCAGCCCTACCCCCGGGACTAGCGAGGACAATGAGCAGTTCTTC
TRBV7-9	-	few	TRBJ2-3	CASSLRRGYTDTQYF	TGTGCCAGCAGCTTAAGGCGGGGTTACACAGATACGCAGTATTTT
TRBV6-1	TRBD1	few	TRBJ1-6	CASRWRQGLNSPLHF	TGTGCCAGCAGGTGGAGACAGGGGCTTAATTCACCCCTCCACTTT
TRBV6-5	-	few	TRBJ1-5	CASSSQTTRDNQPQHF	TGTGCCAGCAGTTCCCAAACCACTAGAGACAATCAGCCCCAGCATTTT
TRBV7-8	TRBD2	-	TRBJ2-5	CASSPSGGASETQYF	TGTGCCAGCAGCCCTAGCGGGGGGGCCTCAGAGACCCAGTACTTC
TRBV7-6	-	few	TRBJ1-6	CASSLVENSPLHF	TGTGCCAGCAGCTTAGTGGAGAATTCACCCCTCCACTTT
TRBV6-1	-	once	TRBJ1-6	CASSPVLGSYNSPLHF	TGTGCCAGCAGCCCCGTCCTTGGGTCCTATAATTCACCCCTCCACTTT
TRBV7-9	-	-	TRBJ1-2	CASRGTSEGYTF	TGTGCCAGCAGGGGTACCTCAGAGGGCTACACCTTC